One sample yielded the 7 T cell receptor beta chains listed below, sequenced in a study of CXCR3-negative and CXCR3-positive naive CD8 T cells. Broader study findings: Relative to CXCR3-negative naive cells, CXCR3-positive naive cells had more hydrophobic TRB CDR3s.

5' RACE with UMI labels generated the TRB cDNA libraries. No DNA is given; TCRdb re-called the 5' RACE reads and lists each CDR3 protein once. The sample holds some 140,000 distinct CDR3 sequences. What these receptors recognize is not known. Specimen: naive CXCR3+ CD8+ T cells from blood. The subset here: CD45RO-CCR7+CD27+CD95- naive CD8+ T cells expressing CXCR3 (TNR3+). Receptors originate from a human donor in good health. Some clones in this sample may be carry-over from other donors' samples.

The rearrangement uses TRBV29-1 and TRBJ2-7. Germline CDR1 and CDR2: SQVTM and ANQGSEA. This CDR3 is 11 amino acids long. The CDR3 sequence is CSVLRDYEQYF.

The genes are TRBV5-1 and TRBJ2-7; the D call of TRBD2 rests on TCRdb alone, since no DNA is present to check it. In germline, CDR1 is SGHRS, CDR2 YFSETQ. The CDR3 loop spans 16 amino acids. CDR3: CASSLARTSGTYEQYF. Looking up the rest from reference TRBV5-1 and TRBJ2-7 gives the full variable domain: KAGVTQTPRYLIKTRGQQVTLSCSPISGHRSVSWYQQTPGQGLQFLFEYFSETQRNKGNFPGRFSGRQFSNSRSEMNVSTLELGDSALYLCASSLARTSGTYEQYFGPGTRLTVT.

The CDR3 protein is CGGPGQGGNTGELFF. The genes are TRBV27 and TRBJ2-2; TCRdb outputs TRBD1, but without DNA this stays unchecked. Germline CDR1 and CDR2: MNHEY and SMNVEV (reference sequence). The CDR3 consists of 15 residues.

The chain links TRBV7-6 to TRBJ2-3; TCRdb calls TRBD1, which cannot be checked without DNA. CDR3 length: 16 amino acids. Germline V gives CDR1 SGHVS, CDR2 FNYEAQ. The CDR3 sequence is CASSSGHRKATDTQYF.

V is TRBV30 and J is TRBJ1-1; TCRdb outputs TRBD1, but without DNA this stays unchecked. The CDR3 is 13 residues long. In germline, CDR1 is GTSNPN, CDR2 SVGIG (reference sequence). The CDR3 protein is CAWRRRQGTEAFF.

The CDR3 sequence is CASSLSGGTGVYNEQFF. This chain connects TRBV13 to TRBJ2-1; the D call of TRBD1 rests on TCRdb alone, since no DNA is present to check it. CDR1 PRHDT and CDR2 FYEKMQ come from the germline V gene (reference sequence). CDR3 length: 17 amino acids.

The chain couples TRBV28 to TRBJ1-2; TCRdb names TRBD1, which stays unverified in the absence of DNA. The CDR3 length is 14 residues. Germline CDR1 is MDHEN and CDR2 is SYDVKM. The CDR3 sequence is CASSWTNFNYGYTF.